The 26 T cell receptor beta chains in this list originate from one sample, sequenced in a study of CD8+CD57+ T cells in acquired aplastic anemia (dated by TCRdb to 2017 to 2018). The data were produced on an Illumina HiSeq 2000. Genomic DNA was used as template for profiling of TCR beta VDJ combinations and CDR3 sequences. TCRdb took the public reads, trimmed them with fastp at Q25, ran MiXCR for clone calling and kept in-frame beta chains. One record per CDR3 amino acid sequence lists the most common genes and DNA. The sample table records 150,000 to 200,000 distinct CDR3 sequences; 40% to 55% of these occur just once. Of the sample, 2.9% is held by the ten largest clones. The sequenced material came from sorted CD4+, CD8+, or CD8+CD57+ T cells (not recorded which) from PBMCs. The receptors were sampled from a human donor in good health.

The table lists this clonotype with many counts. At one boundary the junction diverges from the germline segment, which might be a read error. This rearrangement joins TRBV11-2 to TRBJ2-1; D remains ambiguous. This CDR3 contains 12 residues. Germline lookup yields CDR1 SGHAT and CDR2 FQNNGV. The CDR3 here is CASSFVFYEQFF. CDR3 sequence (DNA): TGTGCCAGCAGCTTTGTATTCTATGAACAGTTCTTC.

The rearrangement links TRBV2 to TRBJ1-3; TRBD1 matches at 8 bases. The CDR3 has 13 residues. From germline, CDR1 is SNHLY and CDR2 FYNNEI. V shed 8 bases and J 3 bases; nucleotides not matched to a gene: 3. CDR3 DNA: TGTGCCAGCGACAGGGGCGGTGGAAACACCATATATTTT. Amino acids: CASDRGGGNTIYF.

This chain links TRBV11-2 with TRBJ1-2, with TRBD1 identical over 11 bases. The germline V gene has CDR1 SGHAT and CDR2 FQNNGV. The CDR3 runs to 14 residues. The V segment lost 3 bases and the J segment 7 bases; nucleotides outside the gene matches: 4. The CDR3 nucleotides read TGTGCCAGCAGCTTGGGGGGACAGGGGGGTGGCTACACCTTC. Amino acid sequence: CASSLGGQGGGYTF.

This clonotype has a count of ten or more. The chain recombines TRBV7-9 with TRBJ1-6; tentatively, D is TRBD1 (5 bases). Germline lookup yields CDR1 SEHNR and CDR2 FQNEAQ (reference sequence). This CDR3 is built from 14 residues. Between the trimmed V and J ends, which lost 10 bases and 5 bases, there was a span of 15 bases. Written as DNA, the CDR3 is TGTGCCATCTCCCAAAAGGACAATAATTCACCCCTCCACTTT. Amino acid sequence: CAISQKDNNSPLHF.

This clonotype was counted many times. The rearrangement links TRBV11-2 to TRBJ2-5; TRBD1 matches at 9 bases. In germline, CDR1 is SGHAT, CDR2 FQNNGV. CDR3 length equals 16 residues. The J segment lost 7 bases and the V segment lost 4 bases, leaving 13 bases of the junction unmatched. CDR3 coding DNA: TGTGCCAGCAGCTCTGGGCCGACAGGGGGGCAGGGGACCCAGTACTTC. This sequence encodes CASSSGPTGGQGTQYF. Full variable domain (remainder filled in from reference TRBV11-2 and TRBJ2-5): EAGVAQSPRYKIIEKRQSVAFWCNPISGHATLYWYQQILGQGPKLLIQFQNNGVVDDSQLPKDRFSAERLKGVDSTLKIQPAKLEDSAVYLCASSSGPTGGQGTQYFGPGTRLLVL.

V usage is TRBV5-5 and J usage is TRBJ1-1; 8 nucleotides match TRBD1. V lost 7 bases and J lost 3; bases outside the gene matches: 11. Germline assignment: CDR1 SGHKS and CDR2 YYEKEE (reference sequence). The CDR3 length is 15 residues. The CDR3 sequence is CASGGRGLGDTEAFF. CDR3 bases: TGTGCCAGCGGAGGCAGGGGGCTTGGGGACACTGAAGCTTTCTTT.

This chain joins TRBV25-1 and TRBJ2-7; D unclear. V was shortened by 7 bases and J by 0 bases, with 13 bases between the two germline ends. Germline V gives CDR1 MGHDK, CDR2 SYGVNS. This CDR3 contains 14 residues. The CDR3, as DNA: TGTGCCAGCACAAAGGGAACCGGCTCCTACGAGCAGTACTTC. It yields the protein CASTKGTGSYEQYF.

The chain carries TRBV11-1 and TRBJ2-7, with 7 nucleotides matching TRBD1. The germline V gene encodes CDR1 SGHAT and CDR2 FQDESV (reference sequence). The CDR3 runs 14 residues. V lost 1 base, J lost 6 bases, and 6 bases stayed unmatched. The DNA for the CDR3 is TGTGCCAGCAGCTTAGTTTCAGGGGGAGCCGAGCAGTACTTC. This codes for CASSLVSGGAEQYF.

This clonotype was detected many times. The genes are TRBV20-1 and TRBJ2-3; 9 bases fit TRBD2. Trimming took 2 bases from V and 6 from J; bases not matched to a gene: 6. This CDR3 contains 14 residues. The germline gives CDR1 DFQATT, CDR2 SNEGSKA (reference sequence). CDR3 nucleotides: TGCAGTGCTAGACCTAGCGGGATTTCGGATACGCAGTATTTT. This codes for CSARPSGISDTQYF.

The sample holds many counts of this clonotype. This sequence joins TRBV19 and TRBJ1-2; D unclear. Germline CDR1 LNHDA, CDR2 SQIVND (reference sequence). Trimming pared 9 bases from V and 7 bases from J, leaving 18 bases between. The CDR3 covers 13 residues. CDR3 sequence reads: CASTLHGSPGYTF. DNA for the CDR3: TGTGCCAGCACTCTACACGGATCCCCTGGCTACACCTTC.

This clonotype was seen ten or more times. The V and J genes are TRBV5-1 and TRBJ2-5; TRBD1 matches 8 bases. Germline V gene lookup returns CDR1 SGHRS and CDR2 YFSETQ. CDR3 length equals 14 residues. The J segment lost 5 bases and the V segment lost 4 bases, leaving 7 bases of the junction unmatched. As DNA, the CDR3 is TGCGCCAGCAGCATAGGACAGGGTGGGGAGACCCAGTACTTC. It specifies CASSIGQGGETQYF. Filled out from reference TRBV5-1 and TRBJ2-5, the complete variable domain reads KAGVTQTPRYLIKTRGQQVTLSCSPISGHRSVSWYQQTPGQGLQFLFEYFSETQRNKGNFPGRFSGRQFSNSRSEMNVSTLELGDSALYLCASSIGQGGETQYFGPGTRLLVL.

This clonotype was seen many times. In nucleotides, the CDR3 is TGCAGTGCTAGAGACTCAGGGAAAGCTAATGAAAAACTGTTTTTT. Translating gives CSARDSGKANEKLFF. The genes are TRBV20-1 and TRBJ1-4; maybe TRBD1 (5 bases). V lost 0 bases, J lost 3 bases, and 11 bases lay in between. Germline-derived CDR1 and CDR2 are DFQATT and SNEGSKA (reference sequence). This CDR3 comprises 15 residues.

This chain connects TRBV5-1 to TRBJ1-6, with 7 bases fitting TRBD1. Germline assignment: CDR1 SGHRS and CDR2 YFSETQ. The junction had 10 bases not matched to a gene; V was cut back by 3 bases and J by 7 bases. The length of the CDR3 is 16 residues. CDR3 bases: TGCGCCAGCAGCTACAACCCACAGGGGAGGAATTCACCCCTCCACTTT. This gives the protein CASSYNPQGRNSPLHF. The complete variable domain, with remaining parts taken from reference TRBV5-1 and TRBJ1-6, reads KAGVTQTPRYLIKTRGQQVTLSCSPISGHRSVSWYQQTPGQGLQFLFEYFSETQRNKGNFPGRFSGRQFSNSRSEMNVSTLELGDSALYLCASSYNPQGRNSPLHFGNGTRLTVT.

This clonotype was seen ten or more times. The chain is built from TRBV27 and TRBJ2-7, with 11 positions matching TRBD2. This CDR3 has 13 residues. Germline CDR1 is MNHEY and CDR2 is SMNVEV (reference sequence). V was clipped by 7 bases and J by 6 bases; unmatched bases: 5. The CDR3 DNA follows: TGTGCCAGCACATCCCTAGCGGGAGGCGAGCAGTACTTC. Its protein product is CASTSLAGGEQYF.

This chain joins TRBV10-3 and TRBJ2-1, with TRBD1 matching over 9 bases. The CDR3 length is 15 residues. The V gene's germline CDR1 is ENHRY and CDR2 SYGVKD. The V and J ends lost 3 bases and 10 bases, in that order; junction bases with no gene match: 10. CDR3 DNA sequence: TGTGCCATCAGTGACGAGACAGGGGGGATGTACGAGCAGTTCTTC. Its translation is CAISDETGGMYEQFF.

CDR3 DNA: TGTGCCAGCAGACCTTGGCCCAGGGTCGGGGAGCTGTTTTTT. It is translated as CASRPWPRVGELFF. The rearrangement links TRBV27 to TRBJ2-2; tentative D call: TRBD1 (5 bases). CDR1 and CDR2 from the germline V gene are MNHEY and SMNVEV (reference sequence). Trimming took off 6 bases at V and 7 bases at J, with 15 bases between the two ends. The CDR3 runs to 14 residues.

The chain is built from TRBV6-5 and TRBJ2-4; the match to TRBD2 covers 7 bases. Trimming at V came to 4 bases and at J to 0 bases, leaving 3 bases not matched to a gene. Germline assignment: CDR1 MNHEY and CDR2 SVGAGI. There are 15 residues in the CDR3. Here the CDR3 reads CASSSAGEAKNIQYF. CDR3 coding DNA: TGTGCCAGCAGTTCTGCGGGAGAAGCCAAAAACATTCAGTACTTC.

CDR3 in DNA: TGTGCCAGCTCACCCGAGTACGGGCAGTATTTT. Its translation is CASSPEYGQYF. The V gene is TRBV18, the J gene TRBJ2-3; the D is unclear. Trimming left V 3 bases short and J 11 bases short, with 9 bases between. The CDR3 sequence is 11 residues long. Germline V CDR1 and CDR2: KGHSH, LQKENI.

This clonotype was detected only a few times. The V call is TRBV11-2, the J call TRBJ2-1; TRBD2 matches 10 bases. Germline V gene lookup returns CDR1 SGHAT and CDR2 FQNNGV. Trimming removed 5 bases from V and 7 bases from J; junction bases left unmatched: 17. CDR3 length: 18 residues. CDR3 region: CASSPDGHLAGVTNEQFF. CDR3 nucleotides: TGTGCCAGCAGCCCCGATGGCCATCTAGCGGGAGTGACTAATGAGCAGTTCTTC.

Ten or more counts support this clonotype. The rearrangement links TRBV2 to TRBJ2-4; D could derive from TRBD1 or TRBD2 (5 bases each). CDR3 size: 16 residues. Germline-derived CDR1 and CDR2 are SNHLY and FYNNEI. V lost 0 bases and J lost 6, with 15 bases in between. CDR3 amino acids: CASSEAHLVRGNIQYF. The CDR3 DNA is TGTGCCAGCAGTGAAGCGCACCTAGTGAGGGGAAACATTCAGTACTTC.

The chain uses TRBV11-2 and TRBJ2-7, with 7 bases identical to TRBD2. The CDR3 loop spans 16 amino acids. Germline CDR1 is SGHAT and CDR2 is FQNNGV. With V trimmed by 3 bases and J by 7 bases, 15 bases remained unmatched. Here the CDR3 DNA reads TGTGCCAGCAGCTTCAGTCGGCTAGCGGAGATCAATGAGCAGTACTTC. Protein product: CASSFSRLAEINEQYF.

The V gene is TRBV11-2, the J gene TRBJ1-3, with 7 positions matching TRBD1. This CDR3 spans 15 amino acids. Germline values: CDR1 SGHAT, CDR2 FQNNGV. Trimming took 4 bases from V and 4 from J; bases not matched to a gene: 7. CDR3 residues: CASSSRTGQGNTIYF. The CDR3 DNA follows: TGTGCCAGCAGCTCCCGGACAGGTCAGGGAAACACCATATATTTT.

This clonotype was counted at least ten times. V gene TRBV19 combines with J gene TRBJ2-2, with unresolved D. CDR1 and CDR2 (germline): LNHDA, SQIVND (reference sequence). The CDR3 covers 15 residues. Trimming took 3 bases from V and 2 from J, leaving 10 bases between them. This CDR3 reads CASSISRLNTGELFF. CDR3 bases: TGTGCCAGTAGTATTTCCAGGCTTAACACCGGGGAGCTGTTTTTT.

The chain recombines TRBV6-1 with TRBJ2-7; D uncertain. Looked up from germline, CDR1 is MNHNS and CDR2 is SASEGT. V lost 3 bases and J 0 bases, leaving 9 bases between the germline ends. This CDR3 region has 14 residues. The CDR3 DNA sequence: TGTGCCAGCAGTGACAGCTGGCCCTCCTACGAGCAGTACTTC. Translated, it gives CASSDSWPSYEQYF.

This clonotype appeared a single time. One junction end disagrees with the germline gene, perhaps due to a read error. The V and J genes are TRBV24-1 and TRBJ2-3; TRBD2 is a possible D gene (5 bases). Germline V lookup: CDR1 KGHDR, CDR2 SFDVKD. The CDR3 runs to 12 residues. The CDR3 DNA sequence: TGTGCCAGCAGTGAGGGCCCCCATACGCAGTATTTT. It specifies CASSEGPHTQYF.

This clonotype was counted between two and nine times. The chain is built from TRBV2 and TRBJ2-7; 14 bases align to TRBD2. This CDR3 comprises 15 residues. The V segment lost 6 bases and the J segment 1 base; nucleotides outside the gene matches: 2. Germline V CDR1 and CDR2: SNHLY, FYNNEI. This CDR3 is CASRGTSGRSYEQYF. The CDR3 nucleotides are TGTGCCAGCAGGGGGACTAGCGGGAGATCCTACGAGCAGTACTTC.